The rows below give T cell receptor beta chains drawn from one sample of a study of blood T cell repertoires in COVID-19. The protocol was immunoSEQ multiplex PCR, while the TCRdb copy is restricted to in-frame clones and leaves out a portion. The sample has 250,000 or so clones; 65% to 90% are singletons. Specimen: PBMCs or T cells enriched from blood (not recorded which). All receptors come from a man aged 40-49 years who had recovered from COVID-19. The CDR3 runs from the conserved cysteine through the conserved F or W. The D gene is left open where the match is weak. Expanded clones get a size class; other rows say once, few or many, or leave the size out.

>TRBD1|TRBV2|TRBJ2-7|once
CASTRRDRGFRSYEQYF
TGTGCCAGCACTCGCCGGGACAGGGGGTTCCGCTCCTACGAGCAGTACTTC
>TRBD1|TRBV18|TRBJ2-1|.
CASSPETGVYNEQFF
TGTGCCAGCTCACCAGAGACAGGGGTTTACAATGAGCAGTTCTTC
>TRBD2|TRBV27|TRBJ2-7|.
CASSFSGGYEQYF
TGTGCCAGCAGTTTTAGCGGGGGATACGAGCAGTACTTC
>.|TRBV11-3|TRBJ2-5|.
CASSLVGGLKPETQYF
TGTGCCAGCAGCTTAGTAGGGGGACTAAAGCCGGAGACCCAGTACTTC
>.|TRBV5-1|TRBJ1-6|.
CASSLVGSSPLHF
TGCGCCAGCAGCTTGGTGGGCAGCTCACCCCTCCACTTT
>.|TRBV18|TRBJ2-7|.
CASSPDRLSSYEQYF
TGTGCCAGCTCGCCCGACAGGTTGAGCTCCTACGAGCAGTACTTC
>TRBD2|TRBV4-1|TRBJ2-7|.
CASSQFALGGGTITYEQYF
TGCGCCAGCAGCCAATTCGCCCTAGGCGGGGGGACTATTACCTACGAGCAGTACTTC
>.|TRBV19|TRBJ2-7|.
CASSAGLGQEQYF
TGTGCCAGTAGTGCTGGTTTGGGGCAAGAGCAGTACTTC
>.|TRBV5-8|TRBJ1-1|.
CASSFSVNTEAFF
TGTGCCAGCAGCTTTTCAGTGAACACTGAAGCTTTCTTT
>.|TRBV19|TRBJ2-1|.
CASSIGLYNEQFF
TGTGCCAGTAGTATCGGACTCTACAATGAGCAGTTCTTC
>.|TRBV6-6|TRBJ2-2|.
CASSARATGELFF
TGTGCCAGCAGCGCCAGGGCTACCGGGGAGCTGTTTTTT
>TRBD1|TRBV28|TRBJ1-5|few
CASSAWGQGYQPQHF
TGTGCCAGCAGTGCCTGGGGACAGGGGTATCAGCCCCAGCATTTT
>.|TRBV9|TRBJ1-5|.
CASSPTGSNQPQHF
TGTGCCAGCAGCCCTACAGGGAGCAATCAGCCCCAGCATTTT
>TRBD1|TRBV28|TRBJ2-1|.
CASIRQGAYNEQFF
TGTGCCAGCATTAGACAGGGAGCCTACAATGAGCAGTTCTTC
>TRBD1|TRBV28|TRBJ1-1|.
CASSLLQGARNTEAFF
TGTGCCAGCAGTTTACTTCAGGGGGCGCGGAACACTGAAGCTTTCTTT
>TRBD1|TRBV9|TRBJ1-2|.
CASTRTGDNYGYTF
TGTGCCAGCACTAGAACAGGGGATAACTATGGCTACACCTTC
>.|TRBV30|TRBJ2-3|once
CAWKSGDTQYF
TGTGCCTGGAAGTCGGGAGATACGCAGTATTTT
>TRBD1|TRBV18|TRBJ1-1|once
CASSGQGANLVTEAFF
TGTGCCAGCTCAGGACAGGGGGCAAACTTGGTCACTGAAGCTTTCTTT
>TRBD1|TRBV27|TRBJ1-1|once
CASSRIRDSYTEAFF
TGTGCCAGCAGTCGAATAAGGGACAGCTACACTGAAGCTTTCTTT
>.|TRBV4-1|TRBJ1-1|once
CASSQDWNTEAFF
TGCGCCAGCAGCCAAGACTGGAACACTGAAGCTTTCTTT
>.|TRBV10-1|TRBJ2-7|.
CANAGPSYEQYF
TGCGCCAACGCGGGCCCCTCCTACGAGCAGTACTTC
>.|TRBV5-7|TRBJ2-1|.
CASSLVPNRSYNEQFF
TGTGCCAGCAGCTTGGTCCCGAACCGGTCCTACAATGAGCAGTTCTTC
>TRBD1|TRBV6-6|TRBJ1-2|.
CASRLSGTANYGYTF
TGTGCCAGCAGACTATCCGGGACAGCTAACTATGGCTACACCTTC
>TRBD2|TRBV3-1/TRBV3-2|TRBJ2-7|.
CASTTSGRRDEQYF
TGTGCCAGCACCACAAGCGGGAGGAGAGACGAGCAGTACTTC
>.|TRBV11-2|TRBJ2-7|few
CASSFDRYEQYF
TGTGCCAGCAGCTTCGACAGATACGAGCAGTACTTC